Listed here is a single TCR beta chain. These data belong to a study of blood T cell repertoires in COVID-19. Study as a whole: Acute-phase and convalescent COVID-19 samples originated in the United States, Italy and Spain. PBMCs, B-cell-depleted T cells, or T cells were the source of the cDNA or gDNA that made up the material.

Per germline, CDR1 SEHNR and CDR2 FQNEAQ (reference sequence). The germline V and J ends were trimmed by 2 bases and 10 bases, with 12 bases remaining between them. CDR3 length: 14 residues. Authors' data handling: Counts of nucleated cells, estimated from reference gene primer amplification, were obtained. Sequencing used immunoSEQ multiplex PCR; TCRdb keeps in-frame clones, though not all of them. V, J and clone size are taken as reported in that table, and D and trimming were inferred from the DNA itself. The table lists fewer than 250,000 clones, approximately 84% of them singletons. The chain recombines TRBV7-9 with TRBJ1-6; D unresolved. Sequencing input: peripheral blood. The clonotype was recovered from a man in his forties or fifties with acute or convalescent COVID-19. For the CDR3, the DNA is TGTGCCAGCAGCTTAACCGTAGCGGGGTCACCCCTCCACTTT. Protein product: CASSLTVAGSPLHF.